This T cell receptor (beta chain) stems from a study of blood T cell dynamics during melanoma immunotherapy. Sequencing was performed with immunoSEQ multiplex PCR; in TCRdb, only in-frame clones are kept and a portion is missing. There are some 16,000 clones in the sample; more than 75% occur only once, and around 4.4% lies in the top ten. V shed 7 bases and J shed 2 bases, with 10 bases lying between them. The V gene's germline CDR1 is SNHLY and CDR2 FYNNEI. The CDR3 totals 13 residues. Stated time point: pre-treatment baseline. One draw preceded checkpoint blockade; another followed its first cycle at week 3.

The source of this sequence is a human donor with melanoma. This chain links TRBV2 with TRBJ2-3; possibly TRBD2 for D (5 bases). Sequences were derived from blood, sampled from a patient treated with checkpoint blockade. As DNA, the CDR3 is TGTGCCAGCAAGGACGGACTCACAGATACGCAGTATTTT. Translating it yields CASKDGLTDTQYF.